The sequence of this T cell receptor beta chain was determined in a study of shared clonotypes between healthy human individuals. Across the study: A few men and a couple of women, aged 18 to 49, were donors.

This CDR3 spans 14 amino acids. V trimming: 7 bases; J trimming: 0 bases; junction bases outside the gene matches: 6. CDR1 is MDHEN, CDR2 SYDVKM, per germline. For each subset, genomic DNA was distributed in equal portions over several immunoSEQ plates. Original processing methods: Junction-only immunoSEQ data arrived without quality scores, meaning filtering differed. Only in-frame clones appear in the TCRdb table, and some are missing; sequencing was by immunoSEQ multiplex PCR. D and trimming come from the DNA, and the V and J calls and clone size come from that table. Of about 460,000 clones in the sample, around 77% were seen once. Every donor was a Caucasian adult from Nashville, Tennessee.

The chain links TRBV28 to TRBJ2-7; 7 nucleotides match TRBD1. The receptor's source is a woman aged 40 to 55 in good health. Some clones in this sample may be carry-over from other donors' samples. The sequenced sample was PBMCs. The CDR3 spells CASTGTDNSYEQYF. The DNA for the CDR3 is TGTGCCAGCACTGGGACAGATAACTCCTACGAGCAGTACTTC.